Below, one TCR beta chain is given with its context. The data belong to a study of T-cell reconstitution after alpha-beta-depleted transplantation in children. The CDR3 totals 16 residues. Germline CDR1 is LGHDT and CDR2 is YNNKEL (reference sequence). Trimming pared 0 bases from V and 7 bases from J, leaving 16 bases between. The authors prepared the TCRbeta library with unique molecular identifiers. TCRdb re-analysed the PCR reads in MiXCR, keeping a single row per CDR3 protein. The data contain approximately 520,000 distinct CDR3 sequences, 30% to 35% of them seen just once; the ten biggest clones take up roughly 2.5%.

The specimen was PBMCs from the stem cell graft donor, collected from the stem cell graft. This sequence was found in a human donor who donated a stem cell graft to a child with aplastic anemia. The chain joins TRBV3-1 to TRBJ2-1; D unclear. The DNA of the CDR3 is TGTGCCAGCAGCCAAGAAGAATTGGTTTGGGTGAATGAGCAGTTCTTC. This codes for CASSQEELVWVNEQFF.